The TCR beta chain described here comes from a study of PD-1 blockade in classical Hodgkin lymphoma. General study results and limits: Complete responders' baseline diversity resembled that of newly diagnosed patients. Nivolumab initiated under 1 year post-ASCT led to patient exclusion.

On this clone: Its antigen is not identified.

Assay: immunoSEQ multiplex PCR; the TCRdb copy retains only in-frame clones and omits some. The table records about 11,000 clones, roughly four fifths of them present only once. The CDR3 spans 16 residues. Germline V gene lookup returns CDR1 MDHEN and CDR2 SYDVKM. Trimming took off 6 bases at V and 7 bases at J, with 19 bases between the two ends. Relapse after autologous stem cell transplantation occurred in every patient, and brentuximab vedotin exposure varied. The chain recombines TRBV28 with TRBJ1-6, with a possible D match to TRBD1 (6 bases). The TCR sequence derives from a human donor with classical Hodgkin lymphoma. Here the sequenced sample was peripheral blood mononuclear cells (PBMCs), taken at baseline. DNA for the CDR3: TGTGCCAGCAGAGGGGGAGGGTTTCGGGGAAATTCACCCCTCCACTTT. This gives the protein CASRGGGFRGNSPLHF.